The 32 T cell receptor beta chains below were found in one sample sequenced in a study of CD8 T cells in Susac syndrome. Reverse transcription of about 0.45 to 1 ug RNA was carried out with random hexamers. TCRdb independently ran MiXCR on the immunoSEQ multiplex PCR reads; one entry per CDR3 protein. Among 300,000 or so distinct CDR3 sequences listed, around 92% were seen once. Sequenced: CD4+ T cells from PBMCs. The source of these receptors is a human donor with multiple sclerosis.

The DNA of the CDR3 is TGTGCCAGCAGCCCGACTAGGTTAGACTACAATGAGCAGTTCTTC. It translates to CASSPTRLDYNEQFF. The chain has TRBV7-2 and TRBJ2-1, with a weak D call TRBD2 (6 bases). CDR3 length: 15 amino acids. The germline V and J ends were trimmed by 5 bases and 3 bases, with 14 bases remaining between them. From germline, CDR1 is SGHTA and CDR2 FQGNSA.

J is TRBJ2-7 and V is TRBV14, with 10 bases matching TRBD2. The V gene end was trimmed by 3 bases and the J gene end by 5 bases; junction bases not matched to a gene: 7. The CDR3 totals 15 residues. The germline gives CDR1 SGHDN, CDR2 FVKESK. CDR3: CASSHDVAGGDEQYF. CDR3 bases: TGTGCCAGCAGCCATGATGTAGCGGGGGGCGACGAGCAGTACTTC.

The chain recombines TRBV7-9 with TRBJ2-3, with D possibly TRBD2 on 6 matching bases. Per germline, CDR1 SEHNR and CDR2 FQNEAQ (reference sequence). The CDR3 loop spans 15 amino acids. Trimming took off 3 bases at V and 5 bases at J, with 15 bases between the two ends. The CDR3: CASSFLAGRGDTQYF. In DNA form, the CDR3 reads TGTGCCAGCAGCTTTTTGGCGGGAAGAGGAGATACGCAGTATTTT.

This clonotype appeared once. The gene calls are TRBV7-8 and TRBJ2-3; D is uncertain. The V end lost 5 bases, the J end lost 7 bases, and 13 bases lay between the germline ends. This CDR3 is 13 amino acids long. Germline assignment: CDR1 SGHVS and CDR2 FQNEAQ. The CDR3 nucleotides read TGTGCCAGCAGCGAATCCTCTGACAATACGCAGTATTTT. Encoded protein: CASSESSDNTQYF.

The rearrangement joins TRBV25-1 to TRBJ2-6, with 8 nucleotides matching TRBD2. Per germline, CDR1 MGHDK and CDR2 SYGVNS. This CDR3 spans 18 amino acids. Trimming removed 4 bases from V and 0 bases from J; junction bases left unmatched: 8. The CDR3: CASSALAGRYSGANVLTF. As DNA, the CDR3 is TGTGCCAGCAGTGCCCTAGCGGGCCGATACTCTGGGGCCAACGTCCTGACTTTC.

This clonotype came up a few times. The chain employs TRBV4-2 and TRBJ2-7, with 8 bases fitting TRBD1. Germline-derived CDR1 and CDR2 are LGHNA and YNFKEQ. The length of the CDR3 is 15 residues. With V trimmed by 4 bases and J by 0 bases, 5 bases remained unmatched. In nucleotides, the CDR3 is TGTGCCAGCAGCCCCGCCAGGGGGCCCTCCTACGAGCAGTACTTC. It is translated as CASSPARGPSYEQYF.

This clonotype was detected only once. This rearrangement joins TRBV27 to TRBJ1-5, with D perhaps matching TRBD1 (6 bases). This CDR3 spans 17 amino acids. The V end lost 0 bases, the J end lost 3 bases, and 15 bases lay between the germline ends. Germline CDR1 and CDR2: MNHEY and SMNVEV (reference sequence). The CDR3 here is CASSLSAPGQPNQPQHF. CDR3 coding DNA: TGTGCCAGCAGTTTATCGGCCCCGGGACAACCCAATCAGCCCCAGCATTTT.

The chain employs TRBV24-1 and TRBJ2-1; 9 bases are a match to TRBD2. The J segment lost 6 bases and the V segment lost 4 bases, leaving 9 bases of the junction unmatched. CDR3 length: 16 amino acids. Germline assignment: CDR1 KGHDR and CDR2 SFDVKD. CDR3 amino acids: CATSEGRGRAPNEQFF. CDR3 coding DNA: TGTGCCACCAGTGAGGGGCGCGGGAGGGCCCCCAATGAGCAGTTCTTC.

The V call is TRBV7-2, the J call TRBJ2-3; 13 bases are a match to TRBD2. Trimming cost V 5 bases and J 2 bases; bases outside gene matches: 7. This CDR3 spans 17 amino acids. Germline lookup yields CDR1 SGHTA and CDR2 FQGNSA. The CDR3 DNA sequence: TGTGCCAGCAGCCTAACTAGCGGGAGGGCCTACACAGATACGCAGTATTTT. This codes for CASSLTSGRAYTDTQYF.

This clonotype was seen just once. This CDR3 is CASSEWGGFSGANVLTF. CDR3 in DNA: TGTGCCAGCAGTGAATGGGGCGGATTCTCTGGGGCCAACGTCCTGACTTTC. The chain carries TRBV25-1 and TRBJ2-6, with a weak D call TRBD1 (5 bases). Germline V gene sequence: CDR1 MGHDK, CDR2 SYGVNS. Deletions cut 1 base from V and 0 bases from J, with 10 bases between. This CDR3 spans 17 amino acids.

This clonotype has a single count. The V and J genes are TRBV2 and TRBJ1-2; tentative D call: TRBD1 (5 bases). The CDR3 contains 14 residues. CDR1 is SNHLY and CDR2 is FYNNEI in the germline V gene. V was cut by 4 bases and J by 5 bases, with 14 bases left in between. The CDR3 DNA follows: TGTGCCAGCAGTGCGGGGGTTTCCCTGTATGGCTACACCTTC. This sequence encodes CASSAGVSLYGYTF.

The V gene is TRBV7-3, the J gene TRBJ2-3, with TRBD2 matching over 10 bases. Germline V gene sequence: CDR1 SGHTA, CDR2 FQGTGA. This CDR3 has 15 amino acids. V lost 6 bases, J lost 4 bases, and 7 bases stayed unmatched. CDR3 amino acids: CASSPQGLASDTQYF. CDR3 sequence (DNA): TGTGCCAGCAGTCCTCAGGGACTAGCGTCAGATACGCAGTATTTT.

The chain joins TRBV19 to TRBJ2-1; 14 nucleotides agree with TRBD2. CDR1 and CDR2 (germline): LNHDA, SQIVND (reference sequence). J was trimmed by 0 bases and V by 6 bases; bases with no gene match: 7. The CDR3 has 18 amino acids. This CDR3 is CASRAGLAGGSSYNEQFF. The CDR3 DNA reads as TGTGCCAGTAGGGCCGGACTAGCGGGAGGAAGCTCCTACAATGAGCAGTTCTTC.

The chain combines TRBV18 with TRBJ2-3; the D gene is possibly TRBD2 (6 bases). The CDR3 contains 15 residues. From germline, CDR1 is KGHSH and CDR2 LQKENI. The V and J ends lost 1 base and 3 bases respectively, with 11 bases between them. As DNA, the CDR3 is TGTGCCAGCTCACCACGGGGGGTTGTGACAGATACGCAGTATTTT. Its translation: CASSPRGVVTDTQYF.

The rearrangement joins TRBV5-1 to TRBJ1-2, with D unclear. CDR1 is SGHRS, CDR2 YFSETQ, per germline. The V end lost 4 bases, the J end lost 3 bases, and 10 bases lay between the germline ends. The CDR3 covers 13 residues. The CDR3, as DNA: TGCGCCAGCAGCACGGTACCAGACTATGGCTACACCTTC. It specifies CASSTVPDYGYTF.

The CDR3 spells CASSYRSARGTNTEAFF. In DNA, the CDR3 is TGTGCCAGCAGTTATCGGTCGGCTCGGGGCACGAACACTGAAGCTTTCTTT. The chain is built from TRBV6-5 and TRBJ1-1; possible D gene TRBD1, 5 bases. Germline V lookup: CDR1 MNHEY, CDR2 SVGAGI. Trimming removed 3 bases from V and 1 base from J, with 18 bases in between. This CDR3 contains 17 residues.

The V and J genes are TRBV29-1 and TRBJ2-6; D possibly corresponds to TRBD1 (5 bases). The germline V gene encodes CDR1 SQVTM and CDR2 ANQGSEA. The CDR3 spans 16 residues. Trimming removed 0 bases from V and 2 bases from J, with 11 bases in between. DNA of the CDR3: TGCAGCGTTGAAGATCTGGGGCTGGCTGGGGCCAACGTCCTGACTTTC. Protein product: CSVEDLGLAGANVLTF.

The genes are TRBV29-1 and TRBJ1-1; D gene ambiguous. Germline V gene lookup returns CDR1 SQVTM and CDR2 ANQGSEA. V was trimmed by 3 bases and J by 0 bases, leaving 8 bases between them. This CDR3 contains 13 residues. DNA of the CDR3: TGCAGCGTTGAGGGGTCAATGAACACTGAAGCTTTCTTT. Protein: CSVEGSMNTEAFF. The full variable domain, completed using reference TRBV29-1 and TRBJ1-1, is SAVISQKPSRDICQRGTSLTIQCQVDSQVTMMFWYRQQPGQSLTLIATANQGSEATYESGFVIDKFPISRPNLTFSTLTVSNMSPEDSSIYLCSVEGSMNTEAFFGQGTRLTVV.

The chain uses TRBV6-5 and TRBJ2-5, with D maybe TRBD1 (6 bases). V dropped 2 bases and J dropped 9 bases, with 25 bases sitting between them. Germline V gene lookup returns CDR1 MNHEY and CDR2 SVGAGI. CDR3 size: 17 residues. The CDR3 bases are TGTGCCAGCAGTTACCATCGACAGGTCGGCAGGGTGGCGGCCCAGTACTTC. This gives the protein CASSYHRQVGRVAAQYF.

V and J are TRBV7-2 and TRBJ2-7; 10 bases agree with TRBD2. CDR3 length: 17 residues. Unmatched junction bases numbered 15, after V lost 6 bases and J lost 4 bases. Germline V gene lookup returns CDR1 SGHTA and CDR2 FQGNSA. The CDR3 sequence is CASSPNSPLAGDYEQYF. CDR3 DNA sequence: TGTGCCAGCAGTCCTAACTCCCCGCTAGCGGGAGATTACGAGCAGTACTTC.

The sample holds one count of this clonotype. The V and J genes are TRBV6-1 and TRBJ2-7; maybe TRBD1 (5 bases). The germline CDR1 and CDR2 sequences are MNHNS and SASEGT. This CDR3 contains 16 residues. The V end was cut by 10 bases, the J end by 1 base, with 23 bases between. The CDR3 nucleotides read TGTGCCACCCCCAGGGTAAGGGTTTTCGAATCCTACGAGCAGTACTTC. Protein: CATPRVRVFESYEQYF.

This CDR3 reads CSARDLANTGELFF. In DNA form, the CDR3 reads TGCAGTGCTAGAGATCTAGCGAACACCGGGGAGCTGTTTTTT. The V gene is TRBV20-1, the J gene TRBJ2-2; the D is unclear. The CDR3 covers 14 residues. Germline assignment: CDR1 DFQATT and CDR2 SNEGSKA (reference sequence). Between the trimmed V and J ends, which lost 0 bases and 0 bases, there was a span of 5 bases.

The chain joins TRBV5-6 to TRBJ2-1, with a tentative D call TRBD1 (6 bases). The CDR3 sequence is 11 residues long. Germline loops: CDR1 SGHDT, CDR2 YYEEEE. V was trimmed by 4 bases and J by 12 bases, leaving 11 bases between them. The CDR3 sequence is CASSPGVGQFF. The CDR3, as DNA: TGTGCCAGCAGCCCAGGGGTGGGGCAGTTCTTC. Based on the CDR3 plus reference TRBV5-6 and TRBJ2-1, the full variable domain is DAGVTQSPTHLIKTRGQQVTLRCSPKSGHDTVSWYQQALGQGPQFIFQYYEEEERQRGNFPDRFSGHQFPNYSSELNVNALLLGDSALYLCASSPGVGQFFGPGTRLTVL.

The chain has TRBV29-1 and TRBJ2-5; no clear D. The CDR3 is 13 amino acids. V was clipped by 0 bases and J by 4 bases, with 9 bases between them. Germline assignment: CDR1 SQVTM and CDR2 ANQGSEA. CDR3 sequence: CSVEDPRRETQYF. CDR3 in DNA: TGCAGCGTTGAAGACCCTCGGAGAGAGACCCAGTACTTC. The variable domain in full, with the rest retrieved from reference TRBV29-1 and TRBJ2-5, is SAVISQKPSRDICQRGTSLTIQCQVDSQVTMMFWYRQQPGQSLTLIATANQGSEATYESGFVIDKFPISRPNLTFSTLTVSNMSPEDSSIYLCSVEDPRRETQYFGPGTRLLVL.

The chain employs TRBV29-1 and TRBJ2-7; 7 positions agree with TRBD1. This CDR3 is built from 14 residues. Germline V gene lookup returns CDR1 SQVTM and CDR2 ANQGSEA. J gave up 5 bases and V 3 bases, and 10 bases lay outside the gene matches. The CDR3 DNA follows: TGCAGCGTTGATGCCTGGGACAGTCGGGACGAGCAGTACTTC. Translation: CSVDAWDSRDEQYF.

The chain has TRBV4-3 and TRBJ1-2, with 9 bases matching TRBD1. The trim removed 2 bases at V and 1 base at J, leaving 14 bases unmatched. Looked up from germline, CDR1 is LGHNA and CDR2 is YSLEER. This CDR3 region has 19 residues. The CDR3 spells CASSQRYTGTGYRNYGYTF. The CDR3 nucleotides are TGCGCCAGCAGCCAACGATATACCGGGACAGGGTATCGTAACTATGGCTACACCTTC.

The sample holds one count of this clonotype. CDR3 sequence: CSARDAREAGETQYF. The CDR3 DNA is TGCAGTGCTAGAGATGCACGGGAGGCCGGGGAGACCCAGTACTTC. The chain couples TRBV20-1 to TRBJ2-5, with TRBD2 matching over 7 bases. V lost 0 bases, J lost 5 bases, and 9 bases stayed unmatched. The CDR3 is 15 amino acids. The germline V gene encodes CDR1 DFQATT and CDR2 SNEGSKA (reference sequence).

The V call is TRBV18, the J call TRBJ2-7; TRBD1 matches at 7 bases. The CDR3 loop spans 16 amino acids. Germline loops: CDR1 KGHSH, CDR2 LQKENI. V was clipped by 1 base and J by 4 bases; unmatched bases: 10. CDR3 sequence (DNA): TGTGCCAGCTCACCACGGGCCGGGACAGCTATTTACGAGCAGTACTTC. Translated, it gives CASSPRAGTAIYEQYF.

This chain links TRBV30 with TRBJ2-2, with D perhaps TRBD1 (6 bases). CDR3 length equals 15 residues. Germline V gene lookup returns CDR1 GTSNPN and CDR2 SVGIG (reference sequence). V was shortened by 3 bases and J by 0 bases, with 11 bases between the two germline ends. CDR3 nucleotides: TGTGCCTGGAGCCGGGGACAACCGAACACCGGGGAGCTGTTTTTT. It yields the protein CAWSRGQPNTGELFF.

This clonotype was counted once. The chain couples TRBV6-1 to TRBJ2-5, with unresolved D. Germline V gene lookup returns CDR1 MNHNS and CDR2 SASEGT. Trimming left V 6 bases short and J 4 bases short, with 15 bases between. This CDR3 spans 14 amino acids. The CDR3: CASRKRPLGETQYF. CDR3 bases: TGTGCCAGCAGAAAAAGACCGCTTGGAGAGACCCAGTACTTC.

This chain links TRBV5-1 with TRBJ1-6, with D maybe TRBD1 (5 bases). Germline V gene sequence: CDR1 SGHRS, CDR2 YFSETQ. Trimming stripped 4 bases from V and 9 bases from J, with 14 bases between. There are 14 residues in the CDR3. In DNA, the CDR3 is TGCGCCAGCAGCCTTTCCAGGGAAAGTTCACCCCTCCACTTT. It specifies CASSLSRESSPLHF.

This clonotype has just one count. This sequence joins TRBV14 and TRBJ2-3, with TRBD1 as a possible D gene (6 bases). The CDR3 length is 18 residues. V was shortened by 1 base and J by 2 bases, with 19 bases between the two germline ends. Looked up from germline, CDR1 is SGHDN and CDR2 is FVKESK. CDR3 loop: CASSQGIGQHSITDTQYF. CDR3 nucleotide sequence: TGTGCCAGCAGCCAAGGGATTGGACAGCATTCCATCACAGATACGCAGTATTTT.